This record concerns one T cell receptor (beta chain) sequence. Its antigen is unknown. Per-nucleotide qualities are absent, and no much larger clonotype sits a single base away. TCR CDR3 regions were amplified from genomic DNA by multiplex PCR using the deep immunoSEQ assay. For each cell subset, the extracted genomic DNA was distributed evenly across all wells of several immunoSEQ 96-well plates, and each plate served as one replicate. Each replicate PCR for sorted subsets received approximately 220 ng genomic DNA, equal to 28,000 or so T cell genomes. Purified libraries were measured with a Qubit 3.0 fluorometer, size-checked on a Bioanalyzer 2100, and measured again with the KAPA Library Quantification kit. Every immunoSEQ 96-well plate was sequenced on a dedicated single-read 150-cycle Illumina NextSeq 550 flow cell. The authors' pipeline ran thus. Because the immunoSEQ output included only junctional sequences and no quality scores, the filtering could not be the same as the filtering used for full-length reads. Sequences were annotated with PyIR, a Python wrapper for IgBLAST v1.9, using IMGT germline references to assign V/J genes and CDR3. Reads with weak V/J assignments (E-value above 1e-6), missing CDR3, stop codons, out-of-frame junctions, or ambiguous translated residues were removed. V3J clonotypes were defined by identical inferred V gene, J gene, and CDR3 amino acid sequence. Percentage overlap between repertoires was calculated by dividing the number of shared unique clonotypes by the size of the smaller repertoire. RTK rarefaction, the Chao1 estimator, and Recon v2.1 estimates of unobserved clonotypes were used to assess repertoire richness. OLGA was used to compute generation probabilities for all TCRbeta clonotypes that the gDNA method yielded from a few donors. In its TCRdb copy, this immuneACCESS table keeps in-frame sequences only and misses some clones. Where compared with another copy, unresolved V genes explain less than half of these, and the others have no known cause. V, J and clone size reflect that table, while D and trimming were determined from the DNA. Here the sample has around 2.5 million clones; 90% to 95% occur a single time. Jointly, the top ten make up approximately 0.36% of the sample.

This sample is part of a study of shared clonotypes between healthy human individuals (dated by TCRdb to the early 2020s). Describing the broader study: The cohort included three men and a couple of women between 18 and 49 years of age. For each donor, three plates each were used for CD4 naive and CD4 memory, two plates were used for CD8 naive, and one plate was used for CD8 memory. Between about 0.8 and 9 billion PBMCs per donor were obtained by leukapheresis. The study deeply sequenced blood TCR repertoires of several healthy adults to estimate repertoire size and the extent of clonotype sharing between individuals. Different laboratories and diverse techniques were used to prepare libraries and sequence TCR repertoires, to increase sequencing depth and limit assay-specific biases.

The donors were healthy, HIV-negative adults who had no recently reported acute infections or vaccinations. Only Caucasian adults living in Nashville, Tennessee, USA were represented among the donors. CD4+ T cells were enriched through magnetic negative selection, after which naive cells were positively selected on CD45RA and the remaining negative fraction served as the memory subset. Blood was obtained by leukapheresis, after which PBMCs were separated by Ficoll-Histopaque density gradient centrifugation and cryopreserved in liquid nitrogen vapor phase. Analytical flow cytometry was used to check the purity and quantity of each magnetically sorted T cell population. Genomic DNA was isolated from each sorted fraction and quantified by UV absorbance on a Nanodrop 2000c. Paper-wide results and their limitations: Compared with non-shared clonotypes, the clonotypes found in all four sorted-subset donors had higher generation probabilities. Larger estimated clonotype richness was generally found for naive subsets than for memory subsets. Even with the large sequencing depth, rarefaction of the sorted-subset datasets indicated that sequencing was incomplete. About 5% of naive CD4, roughly 3.5% of naive CD8, about 2.4% of memory CD4, and approximately 0.39% of memory CD8 clonotypes were shared across a few donors. Pairwise subsampling indicated that sequencing depth was expected to affect the degree of clonotype sharing among donors. Sampling was restricted to blood, and TCR repertoires in tissues likely differ from the TCR repertoires found in blood. Because the study included a small number of donors, the genetic and exposure-history diversity represented was limited.

This TCR was sampled from a man aged 18 to 30 in good health. Some clones in this sample may be carry-over from other donors' samples. Sequenced: naive CD4+ T cells from PBMCs. The cell subset or site label here, explained by the study, means: CD45RA+ positively selected.

The nucleotide sequence is TGTGCCAGCTCACCAAATAGGCCAGGGGTACCCTACGAGCAGTACTTC. Translated, this gives CASSPNRPGVPYEQYF. The rearranged chain carries TRBV18 and TRBJ2-7; D gene: possibly TRBD1, on 6 matching bases. The germline V gene supplies CDR1 KGHSH and CDR2 LQKENI. Deletion took 2 bases off V and 2 bases off J, with a span of 16 bases between the germline ends. From its cysteine to its phenylalanine, the CDR3 spans 16 amino acids. The sequence is cut down to CDR3 DNA, 48 bases in frame from base 1.